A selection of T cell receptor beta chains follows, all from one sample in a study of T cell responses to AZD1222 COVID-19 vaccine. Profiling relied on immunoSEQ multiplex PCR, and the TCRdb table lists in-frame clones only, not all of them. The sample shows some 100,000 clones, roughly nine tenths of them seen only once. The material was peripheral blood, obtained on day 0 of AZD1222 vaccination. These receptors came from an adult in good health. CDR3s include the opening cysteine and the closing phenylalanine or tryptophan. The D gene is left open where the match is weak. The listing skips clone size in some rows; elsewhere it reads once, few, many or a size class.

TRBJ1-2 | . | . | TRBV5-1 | TGCGCCAGCAGCCTAGAAGGGGTTCGCGAAAGCTACACCTTC | CASSLEGVRESYTF
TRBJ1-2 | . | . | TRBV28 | TGTGCCAGCAGTTCCTATGGCTACACCTTC | CASSSYGYTF
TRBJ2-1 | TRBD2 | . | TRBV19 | TGTGCCAGTAGTATGGCACTAGCGGGAGTCAATGAGCAGTTCTTC | CASSMALAGVNEQFF
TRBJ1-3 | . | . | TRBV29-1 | TGCAGCGTAGACGGACAGATCTCTGGAAACACCATATATTTT | CSVDGQISGNTIYF
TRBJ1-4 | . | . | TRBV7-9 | TGTGCCAGCAGCTTAGGGACCGCAAATGAAAAACTGTTTTTT | CASSLGTANEKLFF
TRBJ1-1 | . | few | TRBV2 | TGTGCCAGCAGTGAAGGAACGGGGGCAATGAACACTGAAGCTTTCTTT | CASSEGTGAMNTEAFF
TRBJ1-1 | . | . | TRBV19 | TGTGCCAGTACCCGAGGAGGCGGAAGCACTGAAGCTTTCTTT | CASTRGGGSTEAFF
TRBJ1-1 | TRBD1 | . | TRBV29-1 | TGCAGCGTTGGAACAGGGGACCGAGTGAACACTGAAGCTTTCTTT | CSVGTGDRVNTEAFF
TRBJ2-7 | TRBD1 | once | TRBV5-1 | TGCGCCAGCAGCTTCGGGACAGGGGAGCACGAGCAGTACTTC | CASSFGTGEHEQYF
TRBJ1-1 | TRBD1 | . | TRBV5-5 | TGTGCCAGCAGCTCGGGGACAGGGCGGACTGAAGCTTTCTTT | CASSSGTGRTEAFF
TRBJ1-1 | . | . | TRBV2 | TGTGCCAGCAGTGCTTCAAATTCGAACACTGAAGCTTTCTTT | CASSASNSNTEAFF
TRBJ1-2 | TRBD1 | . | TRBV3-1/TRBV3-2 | TGTGCCAGCAGGTCAACCGGGACAGCGATGTACACCTTC | CASRSTGTAMYTF
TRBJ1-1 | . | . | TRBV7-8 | TGTGCCAGCAGCCACCGGCCAGGTGGTGACGTCACTGAAGCTTTCTTT | CASSHRPGGDVTEAFF
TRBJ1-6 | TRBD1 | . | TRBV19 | TGTGCCAGTAGTACAACGCCGGGACAGGGGAATTCACCCCTCCACTTT | CASSTTPGQGNSPLHF
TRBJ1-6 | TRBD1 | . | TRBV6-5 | TGTGCCAGCAGTCACCCGACAGGGGCCGGTTCACCCCTCCACTTT | CASSHPTGAGSPLHF
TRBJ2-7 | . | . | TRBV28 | TGTGCCAGCAGCCGGCCGTCCAGGTACGAGCAGTACTTC | CASSRPSRYEQYF
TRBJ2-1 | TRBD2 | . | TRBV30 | TGTGCCTGGAGAACGGGACTAGCGGATAATGAGCAGTTCTTC | CAWRTGLADNEQFF
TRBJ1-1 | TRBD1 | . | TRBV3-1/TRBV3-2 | TGTGCCAGCAGCCAGGGACAGGAGAACACTGAAGCTTTCTTT | CASSQGQENTEAFF